The 12 T cell receptor beta chains below were found in one sample sequenced in a study of technical replicates of blood from several donors. This table comes from immunoSEQ multiplex PCR, and its TCRdb copy is limited to in-frame clones, with some not included. The profile shows about 49,000 clones, approximately 90% of them singletons. The material sequenced was PBMCs. All receptors come from a human donor in good health. Some clones in this sample may be carry-over from other donors' samples.

J is TRBJ1-5 and V is TRBV7-8, with 8 bases fitting TRBD1. J lost 7 bases, V lost 1 base, and 3 bases had no gene match. CDR1 is SGHVS and CDR2 is FQNEAQ in the germline V gene. This CDR3 region has 14 residues. The CDR3 coding sequence is TGTGCCAGCAGCTTAGTACAGGGGGGACAGCCCCAGCATTTT. It codes for CASSLVQGGQPQHF.

The V gene is TRBV6-5, the J gene TRBJ2-6; tentative D call: TRBD1 (5 bases). Germline loops: CDR1 MNHEY, CDR2 SVGAGI. V was trimmed by 0 bases and J by 0 bases, leaving 6 bases between them. The CDR3 totals 16 residues. In DNA form, the CDR3 reads TGTGCCAGCAGTTACTCCGACAGCTCTGGGGCCAACGTCCTGACTTTC. Its protein product is CASSYSDSSGANVLTF.

The chain has TRBV30 and TRBJ2-7; D is perhaps TRBD1 (6 bases). The CDR3 is made up of 12 amino acids. From germline, CDR1 is GTSNPN and CDR2 SVGIG (reference sequence). The V end was cut by 5 bases, the J end by 6 bases, with 14 bases between. CDR3 amino acids: CAWGQPPAEQYF. Written as DNA, the CDR3 is TGTGCCTGGGGACAGCCCCCGGCCGAGCAGTACTTC.

J is TRBJ2-1 and V is TRBV10-3; 14 nucleotides align to TRBD2. Germline trimming cut 9 bases from V and 10 bases from J; bases unmatched to any gene: 11. This CDR3 spans 15 amino acids. CDR1 is ENHRY and CDR2 is SYGVKD in the germline V gene. This chain's CDR3 is CAILTGLAGGGEQFF. The CDR3 nucleotides are TGTGCCATTCTGACTGGACTAGCGGGGGGAGGGGAGCAGTTCTTC.

About this clone itself: One end of the junction is discordant with germline, which a read error may explain. V and J are TRBV10-3 and TRBJ1-1, with 7 bases identical to TRBD1. The length of the CDR3 is 12 residues. Looked up from germline, CDR1 is ENHRY and CDR2 is SYGVKD. CDR3 coding DNA: TGTGCCATCAGTGAAGGGACCGGGACAGACAATTTT. It encodes CAISEGTGTDNF.

The rearrangement links TRBV4-3 to TRBJ2-1; TRBD2 aligns across 13 bases. Germline V gene lookup returns CDR1 LGHNA and CDR2 YSLEER. V shed 5 bases and J 1 base; nucleotides not matched to a gene: 11. The CDR3 has 19 residues. This CDR3 is CASSYSGTSGMGSYNEQFF. CDR3 sequence (DNA): TGCGCCAGCAGCTACTCCGGGACTAGCGGGATGGGGTCCTACAATGAGCAGTTCTTC.

V usage is TRBV19 and J usage is TRBJ1-3, with D unresolved. Per the germline V gene, CDR1 is LNHDA and CDR2 is SQIVND (reference sequence). V lost 7 bases and J lost 2, with 15 bases in between. This CDR3 is built from 15 residues. CDR3 in DNA: TGTGCCAGTACCAAGAAGGCAGGTCCTGGAAACACCATATATTTT. It yields the protein CASTKKAGPGNTIYF.

The CDR3 loop reads CATSREGPTRGNTIYF. The CDR3 DNA follows: TGTGCCACCAGCAGAGAGGGGCCCACTCGGGGAAACACCATATATTTT. The genes are TRBV15 and TRBJ1-3, with D perhaps matching TRBD1 (5 bases). Germline V gene sequence: CDR1 LNHNV, CDR2 YYDKDF (reference sequence). V was cut by 0 bases and J by 4 bases, with 13 bases left in between. This CDR3 contains 16 residues.

This chain joins TRBV7-6 and TRBJ2-3, with a tentative D call TRBD2 (7 bases). The V end was cut by 5 bases, the J end by 4 bases, with 13 bases between. The CDR3 is 14 residues long. CDR1 and CDR2 from the germline V gene are SGHVS and FNYEAQ. For the CDR3, the DNA is TGTGCCAGCAGCCGGGGGGCAGGTTCAGATACGCAGTATTTT. It codes for CASSRGAGSDTQYF.

This clone came up a few times. The V and J genes are TRBV6-4 and TRBJ2-3; 10 nucleotides match TRBD2. The V and J ends lost 4 bases and 9 bases, in that order; junction bases with no gene match: 7. Per germline, CDR1 MRHNA and CDR2 SNTAGT. The CDR3 consists of 14 residues. The CDR3 DNA sequence: TGTGCCAGCAGTGGGCTAGCGGGAGATCAGACGCAGTATTTT. This gives the protein CASSGLAGDQTQYF.

This clone was seen only a few times. V is TRBV5-1 and J is TRBJ1-1; 7 nucleotides align to TRBD1. From germline, CDR1 is SGHRS and CDR2 YFSETQ. The ends lost 4 bases at V and 2 bases at J; junction bases unmatched: 11. CDR3 length equals 16 residues. The CDR3 loop reads CASSAQSRTGNTEAFF. For the CDR3, the DNA is TGCGCCAGCAGCGCTCAGTCGCGGACAGGAAACACTGAAGCTTTCTTT.

The chain employs TRBV6-1 and TRBJ1-2; unclear D gene. This CDR3 region has 12 residues. Germline loops: CDR1 MNHNS, CDR2 SASEGT. The V gene lost 7 bases and the J gene lost 1 base, with 7 bases spanning the gap. The CDR3 protein is CASKAGNYGYTF. The CDR3 DNA is TGTGCCAGCAAGGCGGGTAACTATGGCTACACCTTC.